This T cell receptor beta chain was retrieved from a study of OX40 agonist ivuxolimab in advanced cancers. CDR1 is SGHTS, CDR2 YDEGEE, per germline. Trimming removed 5 bases from V and 3 bases from J, with 18 bases in between. CDR3 length equals 15 residues. TCRdb's copy holds only in-frame clones and misses some; the assay was immunoSEQ multiplex PCR. The data contain 40,000 to 50,000 clones, about 86% of them singletons. The sample was CD4+ or CD8+ T cells sorted from blood, taken in a trial of the OX40 agonist ivuxolimab. This sequence was found in an adult with an advanced solid tumor such as melanoma, head and neck, liver or kidney cancer. The V call is TRBV5-8, the J call TRBJ2-7; the D is unclear. The CDR3 DNA reads TGTGCCAGCAGTCTGGATAGGACCTTTCTCTACGAGCAGTACTTC. Encoded protein: CASSLDRTFLYEQYF.